These T cell receptor beta chains were read from a single sample in a study of T cells in Graves' hyperthyroidism and ophthalmopathy. TCRdb reprocessed the multiplex PCR reads with MiXCR, giving one entry per CDR3 protein. The sample shows hundreds of thousands of distinct CDR3 sequences, approximately 15% of them seen only once. The sample comprised blood. Receptor source: a woman in her forties or fifties with Graves' ophthalmopathy. CDR3s include the opening cysteine and the closing phenylalanine or tryptophan. D genes are given only for firm matches. For some rows the clone size is stated as once, few or many, or as a class when expanded; others skip it.

d_call j_call clone_size v_call cdr3_nt cdr3_aa
NA TRBJ1-3 NA TRBV2 TGTGCCAGCAGGAGGGCTCGGGGCTCTGGAAACACCATATATTTT CASRRARGSGNTIYF
TRBD2 TRBJ2-1 few TRBV4-3 TGCGCCAGCAGGTTAGGGGCTAGCGGGGTTAATGAGCAGTTCTTC CASRLGASGVNEQFF
NA TRBJ1-2 many TRBV12-3/TRBV12-4 TGTGCCAGCAGTTTAGGACAGTCCGACGCTTATGGCTACACCTTC CASSLGQSDAYGYTF
TRBD2 TRBJ2-2 many TRBV7-9 TGTGCCAGCAGTTTAGAGCTCCGGCACAGGACTAGCGGGAGGGCCTCCGCCGGGGAGCTGTTTTTT CASSLELRHRTSGRASAGELFF
NA TRBJ2-1 many TRBV11-2 TGTGCCAGCAGCTTAGAACGGATCAATGAGCAGTTCTTC CASSLERINEQFF
NA TRBJ1-1 many TRBV27 TGTGCCAGCAGTTTAAGCCAGGGGTTGAACACTGAAGCTTTCTTT CASSLSQGLNTEAFF
TRBD2 TRBJ2-5 many TRBV3-1 TGTGCCAGCAGCCAATCGAATAGCGGGAGTTTCGAGACCCAGTACTTC CASSQSNSGSFETQYF
NA TRBJ2-5 many TRBV2 TGTGCCAGCAACAGGGAACAAGAGACCCAGTACTTC CASNREQETQYF
TRBD1 TRBJ1-5 NA TRBV19 TGTGCCAGTAGTAGACTGGGACAGGGCGGCAATCAGCCCCAGCATTTT CASSRLGQGGNQPQHF
NA TRBJ1-1 NA TRBV5-1 TGCGCCAGCAGCCCAATGCCCGATAGGAACACTGAAGCTTTCTTT CASSPMPDRNTEAFF
NA TRBJ1-2 many TRBV12-3/TRBV12-4 TGTGCCAGCAGTTTAGTGCTCGGGACGGACTTCCGAGGCTACACCTTC CASSLVLGTDFRGYTF
NA TRBJ2-1 NA TRBV19 TGTGCCAGTAGTGCCGGGTCTTCGGGCAATGAGCAGTTCTTC CASSAGSSGNEQFF
TRBD2 TRBJ2-1 NA TRBV28 TGTGCCAGCAGTTTATGGGGTAGCGGGAGTGGGAATGAGCAGTTCTTC CASSLWGSGSGNEQFF
NA TRBJ1-1 many TRBV7-9 TGTGCCAGCAGCTTTGATACCGTCTGGAACACTGAAGCTTTCTTT CASSFDTVWNTEAFF
TRBD1 TRBJ1-2 many TRBV27 TGTGCCAGCAGTTGGGGGGGACAGGGCGGCTACACCTTC CASSWGGQGGYTF
NA TRBJ2-5 many TRBV15 TGTGCCACCAGCAGAGTGGCGGGGATGGAGACCCAGTACTTC CATSRVAGMETQYF
NA TRBJ2-1 many TRBV6-2/TRBV6-3 TGTGCCAGCAGTTTCTCCGACAGCTACAATGAGCAGTTCTTC CASSFSDSYNEQFF
TRBD1 TRBJ2-1 many TRBV24-1 TGTGCCACCAGTGCCCGGGACAGATCCTACAATGAGCAGTTCTTC CATSARDRSYNEQFF
TRBD2 TRBJ2-7 NA TRBV29-1 TGCAGCGTTAAAGGCGGGAGGGCCTACGAGCAGTACTTC CSVKGGRAYEQYF
NA TRBJ1-2 many TRBV2 TGTGCCAGCAGTGAAACTCCGGGCTACACCTTC CASSETPGYTF
NA TRBJ2-3 many TRBV12-3/TRBV12-4 TGTGCCAGCAGCAACCGGGAACTAGTTTTGAGCGCAGATACGCAGTATTTT CASSNRELVLSADTQYF
TRBD1 TRBJ1-2 many TRBV7-8 TGTGCCAGCAGCGCAACGAAAACCGGGACAGGGGACTATGGCTACACCTTC CASSATKTGTGDYGYTF